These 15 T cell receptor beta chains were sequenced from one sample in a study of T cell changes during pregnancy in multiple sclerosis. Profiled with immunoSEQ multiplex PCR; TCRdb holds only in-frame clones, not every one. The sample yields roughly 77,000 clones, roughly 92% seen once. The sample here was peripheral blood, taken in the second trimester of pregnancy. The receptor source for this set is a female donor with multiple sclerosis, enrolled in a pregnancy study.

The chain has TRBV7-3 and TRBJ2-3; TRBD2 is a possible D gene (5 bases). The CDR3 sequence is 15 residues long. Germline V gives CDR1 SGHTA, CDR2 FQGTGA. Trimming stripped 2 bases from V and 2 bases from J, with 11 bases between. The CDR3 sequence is CASSLLPGTTDTQYF. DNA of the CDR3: TGTGCCAGCAGCTTACTGCCGGGAACCACAGATACGCAGTATTTT.

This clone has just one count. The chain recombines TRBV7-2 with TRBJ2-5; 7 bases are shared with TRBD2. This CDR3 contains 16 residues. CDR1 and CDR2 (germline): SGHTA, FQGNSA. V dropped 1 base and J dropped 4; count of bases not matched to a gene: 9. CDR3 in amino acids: CASSLGASGTPETQYF. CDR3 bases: TGTGCCAGCAGCTTAGGGGCAAGCGGGACCCCAGAGACCCAGTACTTC.

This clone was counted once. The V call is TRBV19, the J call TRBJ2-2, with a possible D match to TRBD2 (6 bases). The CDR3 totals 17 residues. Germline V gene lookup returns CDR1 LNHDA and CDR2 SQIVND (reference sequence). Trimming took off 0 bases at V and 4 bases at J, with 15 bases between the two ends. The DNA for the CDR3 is TGTGCCAGTAGTATAGATCTCGGCGGGGTGAGCACCGGGGAGCTGTTTTTT. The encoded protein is CASSIDLGGVSTGELFF.

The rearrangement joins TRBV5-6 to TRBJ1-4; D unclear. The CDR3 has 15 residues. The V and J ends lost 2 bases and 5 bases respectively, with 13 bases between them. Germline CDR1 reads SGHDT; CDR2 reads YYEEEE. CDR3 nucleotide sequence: TGTGCCAGCAGCTTTTCCCCAACGGGAAATGAAAAACTGTTTTTT. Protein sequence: CASSFSPTGNEKLFF.

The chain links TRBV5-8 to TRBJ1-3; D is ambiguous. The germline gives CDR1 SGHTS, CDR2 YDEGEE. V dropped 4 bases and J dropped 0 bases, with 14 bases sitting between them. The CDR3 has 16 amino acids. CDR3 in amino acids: CASSGSSLSSGNTIYF. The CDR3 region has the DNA TGTGCCAGCAGCGGGAGCAGCTTGAGCTCTGGAAACACCATATATTTT. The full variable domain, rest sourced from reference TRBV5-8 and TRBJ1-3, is EAGVTQSPTHLIKTRGQQATLRCSPISGHTSVYWYQQALGLGLQFLLWYDEGEERNRGNFPPRFSGRQFPNYSSELNVNALELEDSALYLCASSGSSLSSGNTIYFGEGSWLTVV.

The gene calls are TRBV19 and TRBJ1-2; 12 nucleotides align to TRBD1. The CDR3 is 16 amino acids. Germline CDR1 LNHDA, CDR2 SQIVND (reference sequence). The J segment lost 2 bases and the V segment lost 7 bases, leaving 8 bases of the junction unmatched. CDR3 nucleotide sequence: TGTGCCAGTACTGGGACAGGGGGCGCGAGAAACTATGGCTACACCTTC. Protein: CASTGTGGARNYGYTF.

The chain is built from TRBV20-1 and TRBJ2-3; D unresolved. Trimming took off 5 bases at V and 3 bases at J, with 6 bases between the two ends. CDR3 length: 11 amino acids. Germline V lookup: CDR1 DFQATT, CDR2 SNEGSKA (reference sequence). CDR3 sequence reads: CSAGRTDTQYF. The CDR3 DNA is TGCAGTGCTGGCAGGACAGATACGCAGTATTTT.

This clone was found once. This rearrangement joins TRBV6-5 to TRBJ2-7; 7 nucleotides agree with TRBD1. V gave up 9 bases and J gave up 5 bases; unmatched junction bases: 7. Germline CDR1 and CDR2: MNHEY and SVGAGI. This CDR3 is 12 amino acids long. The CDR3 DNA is TGTGCCAGTACTAATACAGGGGACGAGCAGTACTTC. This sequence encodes CASTNTGDEQYF.

The CDR3 is CASSRTGTEYGYTF. The CDR3 nucleotides read TGTGCCAGCAGTCGGACAGGGACGGAATATGGCTACACCTTC. The gene calls are TRBV6-1 and TRBJ1-2, with TRBD1 identical over 8 bases. The J segment lost 5 bases and the V segment lost 5 bases, leaving 7 bases of the junction unmatched. The germline gives CDR1 MNHNS, CDR2 SASEGT. The CDR3 length is 14 residues.

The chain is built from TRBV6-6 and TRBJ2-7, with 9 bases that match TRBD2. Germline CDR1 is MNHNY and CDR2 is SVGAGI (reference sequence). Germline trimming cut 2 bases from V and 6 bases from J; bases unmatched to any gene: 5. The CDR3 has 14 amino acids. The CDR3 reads CASSYGTSQTEQYF. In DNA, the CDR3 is TGTGCCAGCAGTTACGGGACTAGCCAAACCGAGCAGTACTTC.

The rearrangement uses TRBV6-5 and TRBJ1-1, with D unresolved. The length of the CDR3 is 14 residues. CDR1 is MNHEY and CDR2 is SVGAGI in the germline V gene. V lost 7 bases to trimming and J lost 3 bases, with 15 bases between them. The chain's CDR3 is CASILTPGYTEAFF. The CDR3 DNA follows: TGTGCCAGCATTTTAACTCCGGGTTACACTGAAGCTTTCTTT.

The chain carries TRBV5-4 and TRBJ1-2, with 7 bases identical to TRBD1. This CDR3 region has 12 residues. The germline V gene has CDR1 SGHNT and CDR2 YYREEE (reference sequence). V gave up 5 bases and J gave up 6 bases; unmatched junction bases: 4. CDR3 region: CASSSGTDGYTF. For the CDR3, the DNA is TGTGCCAGCAGTTCCGGGACAGATGGCTACACCTTC.

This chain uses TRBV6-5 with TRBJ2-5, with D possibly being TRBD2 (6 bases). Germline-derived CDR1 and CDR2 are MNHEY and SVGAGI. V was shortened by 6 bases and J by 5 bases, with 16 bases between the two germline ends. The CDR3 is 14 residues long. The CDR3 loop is CASSLGLARETQYF. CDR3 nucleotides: TGTGCCAGCAGCCTCGGGCTAGCGAGGGAGACCCAGTACTTC.

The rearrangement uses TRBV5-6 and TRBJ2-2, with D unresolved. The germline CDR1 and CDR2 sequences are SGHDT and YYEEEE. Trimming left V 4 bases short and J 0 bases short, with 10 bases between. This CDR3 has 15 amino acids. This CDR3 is CASSVGEANTGELFF. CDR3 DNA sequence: TGTGCCAGCAGCGTAGGAGAAGCGAACACCGGGGAGCTGTTTTTT.

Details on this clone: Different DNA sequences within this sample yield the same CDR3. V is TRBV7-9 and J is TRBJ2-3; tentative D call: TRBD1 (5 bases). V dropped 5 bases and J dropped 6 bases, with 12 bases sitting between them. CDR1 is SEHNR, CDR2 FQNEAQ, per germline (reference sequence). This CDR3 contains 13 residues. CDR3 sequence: CASSPRGPDTQYF. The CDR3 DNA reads TGTGCCAGCAGCCCTAGGGGCCCCGATACGCAGTATTTT.